Listed below are T cell receptor beta chains from one sample, sequenced in a study of CD4 and CD8 cells across lung adenocarcinoma regions. In TCRdb, the PCR reads were re-called with MiXCR into one record per CDR3 protein. The profile covers under 25,000 distinct CDR3 sequences, with around half appearing a single time and over 25% taken by the ten largest. The sequencing sample was made of CD8+ T cells from the center of a lung tumor. Source of these receptors: a female donor with lung adenocarcinoma. The CD4 and CD8 labels of this study may be unreliable. CDR3s include the opening cysteine and the closing phenylalanine or tryptophan. Each record gives: J gene, V gene, CDR3 length, clone size, CDR3 protein. For some rows the clone size is stated as once, few or many, or as a class when expanded; others skip it.

J: TRBJ2-2; V: TRBV12-3/TRBV12-4; length: 13; size: NA; CDR3: CASSATRTGTLFF
J: TRBJ2-1; V: TRBV9; length: 15; size: NA; CDR3: CASSVGRDSLNEQFF
J: TRBJ2-1; V: TRBV10-2; length: 12; size: many; CDR3: CASRKIYNEQFF
J: TRBJ2-5; V: TRBV6-5; length: 12; size: medium-sized; CDR3: CASSSDIITQYF
J: TRBJ2-1; V: TRBV28; length: 16; size: few; CDR3: CASSGKRAGTYNEQFF
J: NA; V: TRBV12-5; length: 16; size: NA; CDR3: CASGSAKGQGSNEQYF
J: TRBJ2-3; V: TRBV6-5; length: 15; size: NA; CDR3: CASSYSGRDTDTQYF
J: TRBJ2-4; V: TRBV27; length: 15; size: NA; CDR3: CGTSSGVWDQNIQYF
J: TRBJ2-2; V: TRBV6-1; length: 18; size: NA; CDR3: CASRHPTRWGPHTGELFF
J: NA; V: TRBV7-8; length: 14; size: NA; CDR3: CASSLYRNSYEQYF
J: NA; V: TRBV6-5; length: 15; size: once; CDR3: CASSYRTSGFHEQYF
J: TRBJ2-3; V: TRBV28; length: 15; size: once; CDR3: CASSLALRAKDTQYF
J: TRBJ2-4; V: TRBV27; length: 12; size: NA; CDR3: CASSPATNIQYF